The clone carrying this T cell receptor (beta chain) was seen ten or more times. No antigen is known for it. The J segment lost 3 bases and the V segment lost 4 bases, leaving 12 bases of the junction unmatched. There are 16 residues in the CDR3. The germline V gene encodes CDR1 LGHDT and CDR2 YNNKEL (reference sequence). The record originates from a study of CD8 T cells in ankylosing spondylitis. Findings of the study overall: Typical of ankylosing spondylitis blood, it appeared, was a TCR beta motif of eight highly homologous variants. Matched synovial fluid from ankylosing spondylitis patients was reported to be enriched for disease-linked clones. Previously reported in reactive arthritis synovial fluid and blood were some of the motif variants.

Scientists made TCR beta libraries using quantitative 5'-RACE with molecular barcodes. TCRdb reprocessed the 5' RACE reads via MiXCR and lists one record per CDR3 protein. The sample has under 300,000 distinct CDR3 sequences, approximately 11% seen once; the top ten hold roughly 6.8%. The specimen was blood, either unsorted or a sorted T cell fraction (not recorded which). The gene calls are TRBV3-1 and TRBJ2-7; 7 positions match TRBD2. The TCR was taken from a male donor with ankylosing spondylitis or in good health (not recorded which). For the CDR3, the DNA is TGTGCCAGCAGCCCCGATGCAGTCACTAGCGTCTACGAGCAGTACTTC. Its translation: CASSPDAVTSVYEQYF.